The 2 T cell receptor beta chains below all came from one sample that was sequenced in a study of blood T cell repertoires in COVID-19. The method was immunoSEQ multiplex PCR; TCRdb's version includes in-frame clones alone and lacks a portion of them. The repertoire holds fewer than 200,000 clones, with roughly 84% as singletons. Sequenced sample: peripheral blood. The receptors here all came from a man in his forties with acute or convalescent COVID-19.

This sequence joins TRBV24-1 and TRBJ2-3; D unclear. V was clipped by 4 bases and J by 0 bases, with 7 bases between them. This CDR3 is 14 amino acids long. Germline CDR1 KGHDR, CDR2 SFDVKD. CDR3 loop: CATSDRTSTDTQYF. The CDR3 DNA reads as TGTGCCACCAGTGACCGCACTAGCACAGATACGCAGTATTTT.

The genes are TRBV5-4 and TRBJ2-2, with D possibly matching TRBD2 (5 bases). Trimming stripped 4 bases from V and 0 bases from J, with 13 bases between. The CDR3 is made up of 16 amino acids. Germline CDR1 is SGHNT and CDR2 is YYREEE (reference sequence). CDR3 nucleotides: TGTGCCAGCAGCCCCCAACGAGGGCCGAACACCGGGGAGCTGTTTTTT. It codes for CASSPQRGPNTGELFF. The entire variable domain, with the rest obtained from reference TRBV5-4 and TRBJ2-2, is as follows: ETGVTQSPTHLIKTRGQQVTLRCSSQSGHNTVSWYQQALGQGPQFIFQYYREEENGRGNFPPRFSGLQFPNYSSELNVNALELDDSALYLCASSPQRGPNTGELFFGEGSRLTVL.